The 27 T cell receptor beta chains listed next were all sequenced from one sample in a study of Graves' ophthalmopathy and Graves' hyperthyroidism. For repertoire sequencing, the TCR beta CDR3 regions were amplified from RNA transcripts. A first-round RT-PCR used HTBI primers, followed by a second-round multiplex PCR. One entry per CDR3 protein, called by TCRdb with MiXCR from the multiplex PCR reads. Among around 1,200,000 distinct CDR3 sequences listed, about two fifths were seen once. Material: peripheral blood or thyroid tissue (not recorded which). These receptors were taken from an adult man with Graves' hyperthyroidism.

The chain has TRBV29-1 and TRBJ1-1; the D gene is possibly TRBD1 (5 bases). The CDR3 is 12 residues long. From germline, CDR1 is SQVTM and CDR2 ANQGSEA. V lost 6 bases, J lost 4 bases, and 12 bases lay in between. The CDR3 nucleotides are TGCAGCGTCTCCCCGGGGGTCACTGAAGCTTTCTTT. Its translation: CSVSPGVTEAFF.

This clonotype was seen a few times. V usage is TRBV27 and J usage is TRBJ2-2, with 8 positions matching TRBD1. The CDR3 consists of 16 residues. V dropped 5 bases and J dropped 5; count of bases not matched to a gene: 10. CDR1 is MNHEY, CDR2 SMNVEV, per germline (reference sequence). The CDR3 coding sequence is TGTGCCAGCAGTGACCAGGGGGCAGGAGCGACCGGGGAGCTGTTTTTT. Its protein is CASSDQGAGATGELFF.

Concerning this clonotype itself: A much larger clone differs by one base, so this may be a read error. The chain joins TRBV5-1 to TRBJ1-1; D not certain. Germline V lookup: CDR1 SGHRS, CDR2 YFSETQ. The CDR3 runs to 14 residues. CDR3 nucleotide sequence: TGCGCCAGCAGCTGGGAACCAATGAACACTGGAGCTTTCTTT. This encodes CASSWEPMNTGAFF.

This clonotype was observed many times. The junction shows a germline mismatch at one end, possibly a read error. The chain employs TRBV3-1 and TRBJ2-5; 11 bases are a match to TRBD2. The germline V gene has CDR1 LGHDT and CDR2 YNNKEL (reference sequence). The CDR3 runs 16 residues. The CDR3 spells CASSQGLAGGEETQYF. The CDR3 nucleotides read TGCGCCAGCAGCCAAGGGCTAGCGGGAGGTGAAGAGACCCAGTACTTC.

The J gene is TRBJ1-2, the V gene TRBV7-9; 7 positions agree with TRBD1. The germline CDR1 and CDR2 sequences are SEHNR and FQNEAQ (reference sequence). The CDR3 runs 12 residues. J was trimmed by 9 bases and V by 3 bases; bases with no gene match: 4. The CDR3 reads CASSLDRLRYTF. The CDR3 bases are TGTGCCAGCAGCTTGGACAGGCTGCGCTACACCTTC.

As for this clonotype: One end of the junction is discordant with germline, which a read error may explain. This chain links TRBV7-9 with TRBJ2-5, with 14 bases that match TRBD2. This CDR3 is built from 16 residues. The germline V gene has CDR1 SEHNR and CDR2 FQNEAQ (reference sequence). CDR3 sequence reads: CASSLPGTSGSETQYF. CDR3 coding DNA: TGTGCTAGCAGCTTACCAGGGACTAGCGGGAGTGAGACCCAGTACTTC. The complete variable domain, with remaining parts taken from reference TRBV7-9 and TRBJ2-5, reads DTGVSQNPRHKITKRGQNVTFRCDPISEHNRLYWYRQTLGQGPEFLTYFQNEAQLEKSRLLSDRFSAERPKGSFSTLEIQRTEQGDSAMYLCASSLPGTSGSETQYFGPGTRLLVL.

This clonotype was observed at least ten times. V and J are TRBV4-3 and TRBJ2-7, with D maybe TRBD2 (6 bases). Trimming pared 1 base from V and 6 bases from J, leaving 16 bases between. This CDR3 contains 15 residues. From germline, CDR1 is LGHNA and CDR2 YSLEER. CDR3 loop: CASSQAILLASEQYF. CDR3 coding DNA: TGCGCCAGCAGCCAAGCGATATTGCTAGCGTCCGAGCAGTACTTC.

CDR3 in amino acids: CSVGRTGLTQHF. The CDR3 nucleotides are TGCAGCGTTGGAAGGACAGGGTTAACCCAGCATTTT. J is TRBJ1-5 and V is TRBV29-1, with 8 bases that match TRBD1. V was pared by 4 bases and J by 11 bases, with 7 bases of the junction left unmatched. Germline V gene lookup returns CDR1 SQVTM and CDR2 ANQGSEA. The CDR3 totals 12 residues.

Points on this clonotype: A much larger clone is a single base away; this may be a read error. The chain links TRBV5-4 to TRBJ1-1, with D tentatively TRBD1 (5 bases). V was cut by 2 bases and J by 4 bases, with 12 bases left in between. Germline V CDR1 and CDR2: SGHNT, YYREEE (reference sequence). The length of the CDR3 is 14 residues. The CDR3 DNA follows: TGTGCCAGCAGCTTTCCGATGGGGGGCACTGAAGCTTTCTTT. This codes for CASSFPMGGTEAFF.

The rearrangement uses TRBV20-1 and TRBJ1-6, with D unresolved. The CDR3 runs 14 residues. Trimming removed 0 bases at V and 7 bases at J, with 10 bases between. Looked up from germline, CDR1 is DFQATT and CDR2 is SNEGSKA (reference sequence). The CDR3 nucleotides read TGCAGTGCTAGAGAACACAGTGAAAATTCACCCCTCCACTTT. This translates into CSAREHSENSPLHF.

This clonotype was seen only a few times. The chain links TRBV7-2 to TRBJ1-1; D is possibly TRBD1 (6 bases). CDR3 length equals 13 residues. V was trimmed by 6 bases and J by 5 bases, leaving 13 bases between them. Per the germline V gene, CDR1 is SGHTA and CDR2 is FQGNSA. CDR3 sequence: CASSEGGLTEAFF. The DNA of the CDR3 is TGTGCCAGCAGTGAAGGGGGGCTGACTGAAGCTTTCTTT. The full variable domain, in which reference TRBV7-2 and TRBJ1-1 provide the parts outside the CDR3, is GAGVSQSPSNKVTEKGKDVELRCDPISGHTALYWYRQSLGQGLEFLIYFQGNSAPDKSGLPSDRFSAERTGGSVSTLTIQRTQQEDSAVYLCASSEGGLTEAFFGQGTRLTVV.

This clonotype was detected a few times. V usage is TRBV19 and J usage is TRBJ2-2, with 7 bases matching TRBD2. After removal of 6 bases from V and 8 bases from J, the junction contained 15 bases not matched to a gene. CDR3 length: 16 residues. CDR1 LNHDA and CDR2 SQIVND come from the germline V gene (reference sequence). CDR3 DNA: TGTGCCAGTAGCTCACTAAGACTAGCTTCGTATGGGGAGCTGTTTTTT. This sequence encodes CASSSLRLASYGELFF. The entire variable domain, with the rest obtained from reference TRBV19 and TRBJ2-2, is as follows: DGGITQSPKYLFRKEGQNVTLSCEQNLNHDAMYWYRQDPGQGLRLIYYSQIVNDFQKGDIAEGYSVSREKKESFPLTVTSAQKNPTAFYLCASSSLRLASYGELFFGEGSRLTVL.

This chain joins TRBV7-9 and TRBJ2-7; tentative D call: TRBD1 (6 bases). The CDR3 totals 15 residues. CDR1 and CDR2 (germline): SEHNR, FQNEAQ (reference sequence). V was cut by 5 bases and J by 3 bases, with 17 bases left in between. CDR3 in amino acids: CASSVPGQNGYEQYF. The CDR3 nucleotides are TGTGCCAGCAGCGTTCCCGGACAGAACGGCTACGAGCAGTACTTC.

As regards this clonotype: An end of the junction differs from the germline gene, which may be a read error. V is TRBV7-9 and J is TRBJ2-6, with 7 bases fitting TRBD2. The length of the CDR3 is 13 residues. Looked up from germline, CDR1 is SEHNR and CDR2 is FQNEAQ (reference sequence). The CDR3 bases are TGTGCCAGCAGGGACTGGGGGGGCAACGTCCTGACTTTC. Residues: CASRDWGGNVLTF.

This clonotype was seen repeatedly, ten times or more. V is TRBV29-1 and J is TRBJ2-7; TRBD1 matches 8 bases. V was pared by 6 bases and J by 0 bases, with 7 bases of the junction left unmatched. The germline V gene encodes CDR1 SQVTM and CDR2 ANQGSEA. The CDR3 runs to 14 residues. CDR3 coding DNA: TGCAGCGTCTATGGACAGGGCAGCTCCTACGAGCAGTACTTC. This translates into CSVYGQGSSYEQYF.

The V gene is TRBV11-2, the J gene TRBJ2-7, with D possibly being TRBD2 (5 bases). From germline, CDR1 is SGHAT and CDR2 FQNNGV. The CDR3 loop spans 17 amino acids. The V end was cut by 1 base, the J end by 5 bases, with 21 bases between. The DNA of the CDR3 is TGTGCCAGCAGCTTAGTCGGGTGGACGGGGAAGGCTGACGAGCAGTACTTC. Encoded protein: CASSLVGWTGKADEQYF.

This clonotype was counted at least ten times. This CDR3 reads CASGQGGTGYYEQYF. CDR3 in DNA: TGTGCCAGCGGACAGGGCGGGACAGGGTACTACGAGCAGTACTTC. V usage is TRBV7-9 and J usage is TRBJ2-7, with 9 bases that match TRBD1. This CDR3 comprises 15 residues. V dropped 8 bases and J dropped 3; count of bases not matched to a gene: 11. Germline values: CDR1 SEHNR, CDR2 FQNEAQ (reference sequence).

At least ten counts were recorded for this clonotype. The rearrangement joins TRBV19 to TRBJ1-6, with 9 bases identical to TRBD1. V lost 5 bases, J lost 10 bases, and 6 bases stayed unmatched. Per germline, CDR1 LNHDA and CDR2 SQIVND (reference sequence). This CDR3 region has 14 residues. CDR3 protein: CASSATGGDSPLHF. In DNA form, the CDR3 reads TGTGCCAGTAGTGCGACAGGGGGAGACTCACCCCTCCACTTT.

The chain uses TRBV11-2 and TRBJ2-7, with 11 bases lining up with TRBD1. Germline V gene data show CDR1 as SGHAT and CDR2 as FQNNGV. This CDR3 comprises 16 residues. The ends lost 5 bases at V and 2 bases at J; junction bases unmatched: 8. DNA of the CDR3: TGTGCCAGCAGCATGTACCAGGGACAGGGGGCCTACGAGCAGTACTTC. Its protein is CASSMYQGQGAYEQYF.

V and J are TRBV6-5 and TRBJ2-7; maybe TRBD1 (5 bases). CDR3 length: 14 residues. Per germline, CDR1 MNHEY and CDR2 SVGAGI. The V end lost 6 bases, the J end lost 2 bases, and 14 bases lay between the germline ends. The CDR3 sequence: CASRRGAVPYEQYF. DNA for the CDR3: TGTGCCAGCAGGCGTGGGGCGGTGCCCTACGAGCAGTACTTC.

The rearrangement links TRBV9 to TRBJ2-7; 8 bases fit TRBD2. This CDR3 has 12 residues. The V gene's germline CDR1 is SGDLS and CDR2 YYNGEE. Trimming at V came to 3 bases and at J to 6 bases, leaving 2 bases not matched to a gene. This CDR3 reads CASSALAGEQYF. DNA for the CDR3: TGTGCCAGCAGCGCCCTAGCGGGCGAGCAGTACTTC.

A word on this clonotype: This sequence may be a read error, since a much larger clone differs from it by one base. The rearrangement links TRBV7-8 to TRBJ1-4; D is ambiguous. Trimming took off 3 bases at V and 6 bases at J, with 14 bases between the two ends. The CDR3 totals 15 residues. Germline loops: CDR1 SGHVS, CDR2 FQNEAQ. The CDR3 bases are TGTGCCAGCAGCTTCCGAGGGTGGACGGATGAAAAACTGTTTTTT. As protein: CASSFRGWTDEKLFF.

This chain joins TRBV4-3 and TRBJ1-3, with 9 bases fitting TRBD1. The junction had 11 bases not matched to a gene; V was cut back by 6 bases and J by 2 bases. The germline gives CDR1 LGHNA, CDR2 YSLEER. This CDR3 is built from 17 residues. This CDR3 reads CASREDRGSFAGNTIYF. The CDR3, as DNA: TGCGCCAGCAGAGAGGACAGGGGTTCGTTCGCTGGAAACACCATATATTTT.

To note about this clonotype: The germline gene is not matched at one end of the junction; a read error may be the cause. The chain joins TRBV5-1 to TRBJ2-6; 9 bases align to TRBD1. CDR1 is SGHRS, CDR2 YFSETQ, per germline. The CDR3 runs 13 residues. This CDR3 reads CASSWTGADVLTF. In DNA form, the CDR3 reads TGCGCCAGCAGCTGGACAGGGGCCGACGTCCTGACTTTC.

This clonotype was detected ten times or more. The V gene is TRBV9, the J gene TRBJ1-2; 11 nucleotides agree with TRBD1. The germline gives CDR1 SGDLS, CDR2 YYNGEE. Trimming at V came to 3 bases and at J to 4 bases, leaving 8 bases not matched to a gene. The CDR3 length is 16 residues. The CDR3 protein is CASSARTGGAGYGYTF. The CDR3 coding sequence is TGTGCCAGCAGCGCCCGGACAGGGGGCGCAGGCTATGGCTACACCTTC.

This clonotype appeared a few times. This chain uses TRBV4-1 with TRBJ2-7; 7 bases match TRBD1. V lost 1 base and J lost 5; bases outside the gene matches: 8. The CDR3 contains 15 residues. Germline-derived CDR1 and CDR2 are MGHRA and YSYEKL. CDR3 coding DNA: TGCGCCAGCAGCCAAGCAAACAGACAGGGCGACGAGCAGTACTTC. This sequence encodes CASSQANRQGDEQYF.

The chain uses TRBV7-3 and TRBJ1-5; a possible D gene is TRBD1 (6 bases). The CDR3 consists of 14 residues. In germline, CDR1 is SGHTA, CDR2 FQGTGA. V lost 9 bases, J lost 8 bases, and 20 bases lay in between. DNA of the CDR3: TGTGCCAGTGCGACAGGAGGGACCGGGGAGCCCCAGCATTTT. Translation: CASATGGTGEPQHF.